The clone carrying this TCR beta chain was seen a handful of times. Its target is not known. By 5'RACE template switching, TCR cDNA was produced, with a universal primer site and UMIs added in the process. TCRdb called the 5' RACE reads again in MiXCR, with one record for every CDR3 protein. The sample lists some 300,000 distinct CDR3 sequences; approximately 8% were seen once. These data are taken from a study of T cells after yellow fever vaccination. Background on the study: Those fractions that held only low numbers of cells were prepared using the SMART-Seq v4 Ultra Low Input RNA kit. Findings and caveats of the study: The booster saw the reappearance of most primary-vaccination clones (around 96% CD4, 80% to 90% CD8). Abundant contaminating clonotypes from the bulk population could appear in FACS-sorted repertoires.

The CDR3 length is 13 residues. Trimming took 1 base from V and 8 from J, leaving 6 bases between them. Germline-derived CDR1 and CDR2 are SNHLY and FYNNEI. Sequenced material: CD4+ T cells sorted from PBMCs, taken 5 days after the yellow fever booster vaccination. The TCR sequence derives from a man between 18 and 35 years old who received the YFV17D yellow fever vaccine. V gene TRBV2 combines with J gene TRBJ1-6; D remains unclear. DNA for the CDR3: TGTGCCAGCAGTGAAGTCGGGGATTCACCCCTCCACTTT. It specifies CASSEVGDSPLHF.